The 21 T cell receptor beta chains reported below all come from one sample, sequenced in a study of CD8 T cells in Susac syndrome (dated by TCRdb to the late 2010s). Receptors were amplified or captured by the immunoSEQ multiplex PCR assay. RNA was extracted using the RNeasy kit, and about 0.45 to 1 microgram was reverse transcribed with random hexamers. TCRdb applied fastp at Q25 and MiXCR to the public reads, then kept only in-frame beta chains. All rows with the same CDR3 protein become a single entry with the most common DNA and genes. Recorded for this sample are under 200,000 distinct CDR3 sequences; 85% to 95% of them occurred a single time. The ten top clones hold 0.1% to 0.13% of the sample. The sample consisted of CD4+ T cells from PBMCs. Every receptor here comes from a human donor with Susac syndrome.

The chain joins TRBV5-1 to TRBJ2-7, with D tentatively TRBD1 (6 bases). CDR3 length equals 13 residues. The germline gives CDR1 SGHRS, CDR2 YFSETQ. Trimming removed 5 bases at V and 2 bases at J, with 11 bases between. The CDR3 sequence: CASSRDMAYEQYF. The CDR3 nucleotides are TGCGCCAGCAGTAGGGACATGGCCTACGAGCAGTACTTC.

V usage is TRBV12-3 or TRBV12-4 and J usage is TRBJ2-1; D uncertain. Trimming cost V 6 bases and J 10 bases, with 7 bases left between them. The CDR3 is 10 amino acids. The CDR3 reads CASRHGEQFF. CDR3 bases: TGTGCCAGCAGGCATGGGGAGCAGTTCTTC.

This clonotype appeared once. The V gene is TRBV7-6, the J gene TRBJ2-2, with D perhaps matching TRBD1 (6 bases). Germline V gene data show CDR1 as SGHVS and CDR2 as FNYEAQ. V lost 2 bases to trimming and J lost 5 bases, with 12 bases between them. The CDR3 is made up of 15 amino acids. CDR3 amino acids: CASSLWTDLTGELFF. Written as DNA, the CDR3 is TGTGCCAGCAGCTTATGGACAGACCTGACCGGGGAGCTGTTTTTT.

V is TRBV20-1 and J is TRBJ2-5; TRBD2 aligns across 8 bases. Trimming cost V 6 bases and J 5 bases; bases outside gene matches: 11. Germline V CDR1 and CDR2: DFQATT, SNEGSKA (reference sequence). The CDR3 contains 14 residues. The CDR3 protein is CSAIPGLGGETQYF. CDR3 DNA: TGCAGTGCAATACCGGGACTAGGGGGGGAGACCCAGTACTTC.

DNA for the CDR3: TGTGCCAGCAGTGTCCTAACCTACAATGAGCAGTTCTTC. Amino acids: CASSVLTYNEQFF. The V and J genes are TRBV9 and TRBJ2-1, with no clear D. The CDR3 length is 13 residues. Per the germline V gene, CDR1 is SGDLS and CDR2 is YYNGEE. V lost 5 bases and J 2 bases, leaving 8 bases between the germline ends.

The rearrangement links TRBV4-1 to TRBJ1-1; the D gene is possibly TRBD1 (5 bases). The CDR3 covers 15 residues. Germline-derived CDR1 and CDR2 are MGHRA and YSYEKL. V was cut by 1 base and J by 1 base, with 10 bases left in between. The CDR3 reads CASSQGRQQNTEAFF. Here the CDR3 DNA reads TGCGCCAGCAGCCAAGGTCGACAGCAGAACACTGAAGCTTTCTTT.

The rearrangement links TRBV18 to TRBJ2-7; D unclear. The ends were cut back, 8 bases at V and 2 bases at J, with 13 bases in the middle. CDR3 size: 13 residues. The V gene's germline CDR1 is KGHSH and CDR2 LQKENI. CDR3 protein: CASTGPLTYEQYF. The CDR3 nucleotides are TGTGCCAGCACCGGGCCTCTCACCTACGAGCAGTACTTC.

The gene calls are TRBV29-1 and TRBJ1-1; D not certain. The ends were cut back, 8 bases at V and 4 bases at J, with 14 bases in the middle. This CDR3 has 12 amino acids. Germline V gene sequence: CDR1 SQVTM, CDR2 ANQGSEA. The CDR3 nucleotides read TGCAGCTCAGAGCAAGGTGGCACTGAAGCTTTCTTT. Residues: CSSEQGGTEAFF.

The genes are TRBV27 and TRBJ2-7, with 8 bases that match TRBD2. V gave up 1 base and J gave up 4 bases; unmatched junction bases: 6. This CDR3 is built from 15 residues. CDR1 MNHEY and CDR2 SMNVEV come from the germline V gene (reference sequence). CDR3 sequence: CASSLLIAGRYEQYF. The DNA for the CDR3 is TGTGCCAGCAGTTTATTGATAGCGGGGAGGTACGAGCAGTACTTC.

The V call is TRBV11-3, the J call TRBJ2-1; TRBD2 is a possible D gene (6 bases). V was cut by 6 bases and J by 7 bases, with 10 bases left in between. Germline lookup yields CDR1 SGHNT and CDR2 YENEEA. This CDR3 has 12 residues. CDR3 sequence: CASSLGRNEQFF. The CDR3 coding sequence is TGTGCCAGCAGTCTCGGGAGAAATGAGCAGTTCTTC.

The sample holds one count of this clonotype. This chain connects TRBV7-9 to TRBJ1-2, with 8 bases identical to TRBD1. J gave up 7 bases and V 4 bases, and 8 bases lay outside the gene matches. The germline V gene has CDR1 SEHNR and CDR2 FQNEAQ (reference sequence). CDR3 length equals 14 residues. The CDR3 spells CASSSDRAGVGYTF. The CDR3 DNA reads TGTGCCAGCAGCTCGGACAGGGCAGGGGTTGGCTACACCTTC.

This chain connects TRBV5-1 to TRBJ2-1; D is undetermined. The CDR3 covers 14 residues. The germline V gene encodes CDR1 SGHRS and CDR2 YFSETQ. Trimming removed 1 base from V and 5 bases from J, with 10 bases in between. Written as DNA, the CDR3 is TGCGCCAGCAGCTTGACCCCAGAAAACAATGAGCAGTTCTTC. It translates to CASSLTPENNEQFF.

The chain recombines TRBV3-1 with TRBJ2-5, with 7 bases that match TRBD2. The CDR3 is made up of 15 amino acids. V was clipped by 3 bases and J by 4 bases; unmatched bases: 8. CDR1 and CDR2 (germline): LGHDT, YNNKEL (reference sequence). DNA of the CDR3: TGTGCCAGCAGCCATGCGAGCGGGACGAGAGAGACCCAGTACTTC. This sequence encodes CASSHASGTRETQYF.

This chain joins TRBV25-1 and TRBJ1-2; 10 nucleotides match TRBD1. The CDR3 length is 15 residues. The V gene end was trimmed by 3 bases and the J gene end by 1 base; junction bases not matched to a gene: 2. The germline V gene encodes CDR1 MGHDK and CDR2 SYGVNS. CDR3 nucleotide sequence: TGTGCCAGCAGTGATCGGGACAGGGGTAACTATGGCTACACCTTC. It codes for CASSDRDRGNYGYTF.

As DNA, the CDR3 is TGTGCCAGCTCACCGACAGCGGATGACTACGAGCAGTACTTC. Residues: CASSPTADDYEQYF. The chain links TRBV18 to TRBJ2-7; D may correspond to TRBD1 or TRBD2 (5 bases each). The CDR3 consists of 14 residues. Trimming shortened V by 3 bases and J by 3 bases, and 12 bases separated the two germline ends. Germline V CDR1 and CDR2: KGHSH, LQKENI.

V gene TRBV27 combines with J gene TRBJ1-6, with D hard to call. CDR1 MNHEY and CDR2 SMNVEV come from the germline V gene (reference sequence). This CDR3 is 14 amino acids long. The V gene lost 2 bases and the J gene lost 9 bases, with 11 bases spanning the gap. The CDR3 loop is CASSLSTERSPLHF. The CDR3 DNA follows: TGTGCCAGCAGTTTAAGTACGGAACGTTCACCCCTCCACTTT.

This chain joins TRBV30 and TRBJ2-2; D gene unclear. The V end was cut by 6 bases, the J end by 4 bases, with 12 bases between. Germline V gene lookup returns CDR1 GTSNPN and CDR2 SVGIG (reference sequence). The CDR3 has 13 amino acids. The CDR3 bases are TGTGCCTGTGGGCGCGTAGGCACCGGGGAGCTGTTTTTT. It specifies CACGRVGTGELFF.

The genes are TRBV6-6 and TRBJ1-2, with 8 positions matching TRBD1. V was clipped by 6 bases and J by 7 bases; unmatched bases: 10. The CDR3 extends over 14 amino acids. CDR1 is MNHNY and CDR2 is SVGAGI in the germline V gene (reference sequence). CDR3 loop: CASSDLGQGVGYTF. For the CDR3, the DNA is TGTGCCAGCAGCGATCTCGGACAGGGAGTTGGCTACACCTTC.

The chain has TRBV29-1 and TRBJ1-2; 7 bases match TRBD1. V shed 3 bases and J 8 bases; nucleotides not matched to a gene: 9. The CDR3 loop spans 13 amino acids. Germline loops: CDR1 SQVTM, CDR2 ANQGSEA. The CDR3 DNA sequence: TGCAGCGTTGACCCCGGACAGGCTGGAGGCTACACCTTC. Protein product: CSVDPGQAGGYTF.

This chain connects TRBV29-1 to TRBJ1-3, with 8 bases aligning to TRBD1. The CDR3 runs 14 residues. Looked up from germline, CDR1 is SQVTM and CDR2 is ANQGSEA. Trimming removed 4 bases from V and 3 bases from J; junction bases left unmatched: 5. CDR3 nucleotide sequence: TGCAGCGTTGCAGGGGGCCGAGTTGGAAACACCATATATTTT. It is translated as CSVAGGRVGNTIYF.

CDR3 region: CSVAGRVYNEQFF. The CDR3 DNA sequence: TGCAGCGTTGCAGGCCGGGTGTACAATGAGCAGTTCTTC. The gene calls are TRBV29-1 and TRBJ2-1; D is unresolved. V was trimmed by 4 bases and J by 4 bases, leaving 11 bases between them. CDR1 is SQVTM and CDR2 is ANQGSEA in the germline V gene. This CDR3 has 13 residues.